This is a list of T cell receptor beta chains from one sample in a study of cytomegalovirus exposure and HLA in healthy donors. The assay was immunoSEQ multiplex PCR, and TCRdb's table has in-frame clones only and misses some. The sample holds fewer than 250,000 clones, about four fifths seen once. The material sequenced was PBMCs. The receptors originated from a man in his forties in good health and CMV-seropositive. CDR3s leave out the opening cysteine and the closing phenylalanine or tryptophan. Only part of the rows carry a size: once, few, many, or a class if the clone is expanded.

- TRBJ1-1 TRBV15 ATSSVIGRQGAEAF
- TRBJ2-7 TRBV28 ASSLLAGGIEQY
- TRBJ1-1 TRBV4-3 ASSVTGIFMNTEAF
- TRBJ1-2 TRBV19 ASHPQGLRDGYT
- TRBJ2-5 TRBV29-1 SVPRTSGMQETQY
- TRBJ1-1 TRBV11-2 ASSLEGGTEAF
few TRBJ1-1 TRBV10-3 AISESRGGRGMNTEAF
- TRBJ2-7 TRBV4-2 ASSWTSQYEQY
- TRBJ1-3 TRBV18 ASSYPGSGNTIY
- TRBJ2-1 TRBV5-1 ASSEDRVYNEQF
once TRBJ1-1 TRBV5-1 ASSLGGLNTEAF
- TRBJ2-1 TRBV7-2 ASSLGGSGRVGSYNEQF
- TRBJ1-1 TRBV18 ASSRGNGQNTEAF
- TRBJ2-7 TRBV6-1 ASIPGRSSYEQY
- TRBJ2-3 TRBV28 ASSFPLTTEPNTDTQY
- TRBJ1-1 TRBV6-1 ASSESGQGNTEAF
- TRBJ1-2 TRBV27 ASSLAGRNYGYT
- TRBJ2-1 TRBV13 ASSRGTSNEQF
- TRBJ2-3 TRBV7-2 ASSQDVPGDTQY
few TRBJ2-3 TRBV5-4 ASSLELAGTDTQY
- TRBJ1-1 TRBV6-1 ASSEAGGNTEAF
- TRBJ2-2 TRBV5-4 ASSGRTGINFANTGELF
- TRBJ2-2 TRBV19 ASGDRVYTGELF
- TRBJ2-1 TRBV10-3 AISEFVSGAYNEQF
- TRBJ2-3 TRBV5-4 ASSLGGLAGRGDTQY
- TRBJ2-1 TRBV7-9 ASSLGGGRRHSYNEQF
- TRBJ1-5 TRBV6-6 ASSNRGDGQPQH
few TRBJ1-2 TRBV9 ASSVAGEGGYT
- TRBJ2-6 TRBV2 ASSARSSGANVLT
once TRBJ1-1 TRBV6-1 ASSESGGTEAF
- TRBJ2-3 TRBV27 ASSTGTSGSTDTQY
few TRBJ2-5 TRBV9 ASSPEYQETQY
- TRBJ2-3 TRBV27 ASSSGLGGDTQY
- TRBJ1-1 TRBV6-6 ASRLNTEAF
- TRBJ1-2 TRBV5-6 ASTRTGLYGYT
- - TRBV10-3 AISPTGGTYEQY
- TRBJ1-5 TRBV27 ASSFRWTGPSNQPQH
- TRBJ2-7 TRBV11-2 ASSNYRVTFPYEQY
- TRBJ2-7 TRBV29-1 SVGAGYEQY
- TRBJ2-5 TRBV27 ASSASRPRETQY
- TRBJ2-1 TRBV5-1 TSSPDFLAGVGNEQF
- TRBJ2-7 TRBV7-2 ASSLSGVVYEQY
- TRBJ2-5 TRBV9 ASSPGGIRQETQY
- TRBJ2-5 TRBV29-1 SVSGTPQETQY
few TRBJ1-2 TRBV7-3 ASSPGGPYGYT
once TRBJ2-1 TRBV5-1 ASSLGTSGSIDEQF
- TRBJ2-5 TRBV7-8 ASSLVGTSEQETQY
- TRBJ2-5 TRBV5-1 ASSLEVGVLVSETQY
- TRBJ2-7 TRBV5-6 ASSQNRDEQY
- TRBJ1-4 TRBV6-1 ASSVDRGGEKLF
- TRBJ1-2 TRBV28 ASTGTSGGTGYT
few TRBJ2-2 TRBV29-1 SAERRTANTGELF
- TRBJ2-7 TRBV6-5 ASTPPGGEQY